These 10 T cell receptor beta chains share one sample of origin, sequenced in a study of blood T cell repertoires in COVID-19. Profiled with immunoSEQ multiplex PCR; TCRdb holds only in-frame clones, not every one. The table has 200,000 to 250,000 clones, 87% seen once; the top ten hold around 6%. The specimen sequenced was PBMCs or T cells enriched from blood (not recorded which). The receptors originated from a woman in her thirties with acute COVID-19.

The genes are TRBV27 and TRBJ2-2; the match to TRBD1 covers 7 bases. Germline V gene sequence: CDR1 MNHEY, CDR2 SMNVEV (reference sequence). After removal of 6 bases from V and 8 bases from J, the junction contained 9 bases not matched to a gene. This CDR3 comprises 14 residues. This CDR3 reads CASSSWTGAGELFF. The CDR3 DNA sequence: TGTGCCAGCAGCTCCTGGACAGGTGCTGGGGAGCTGTTTTTT.

This chain joins TRBV6-6 and TRBJ2-5; the D is unclear. This CDR3 region has 12 residues. Germline CDR1 is MNHNY and CDR2 is SVGAGI (reference sequence). The V and J ends lost 6 bases and 4 bases respectively, with 9 bases between them. CDR3 protein: CASSRSSETQYF. CDR3 coding DNA: TGTGCCAGCAGCCGTTCTTCAGAGACCCAGTACTTC.

The chain employs TRBV11-2 and TRBJ2-5; perhaps TRBD2 as D (7 bases). With 4 bases removed from V and 5 bases from J, the gap between germline ends came to 17 bases. CDR3 size: 15 residues. Germline lookup yields CDR1 SGHAT and CDR2 FQNNGV. CDR3 nucleotides: TGTGCCAGCAGCTCTTCAGGACTAGGGGGGGAGACCCAGTACTTC. It translates to CASSSSGLGGETQYF.

The rearrangement uses TRBV7-9 and TRBJ2-2; 14 bases are shared with TRBD2. V shed 5 bases, J shed 6 bases, and the junction held 8 bases outside the gene matches. Germline loops: CDR1 SEHNR, CDR2 FQNEAQ (reference sequence). The CDR3 loop spans 17 amino acids. The CDR3 nucleotides are TGTGCCAGCAGCCCCGGGACTAGCGGGAGCTGGGCCGGGGAGCTGTTTTTT. Residues: CASSPGTSGSWAGELFF.

The CDR3 loop reads CASSALPGGYTF. CDR3 sequence (DNA): TGTGCCAGCAGCGCCCTTCCGGGTGGCTACACCTTC. V and J are TRBV7-2 and TRBJ1-2; unclear D gene. Trimming cost V 5 bases and J 7 bases, with 11 bases left between them. Germline CDR1 and CDR2: SGHTA and FQGNSA. This CDR3 region has 12 residues.

The rearrangement uses TRBV5-5 and TRBJ1-1; D may be TRBD1 (6 bases). The CDR3 has 17 residues. V lost 6 bases and J 4 bases, leaving 25 bases between the germline ends. The germline gives CDR1 SGHKS, CDR2 YYEKEE (reference sequence). The CDR3 here is CASTPGQGTLHGTEAFF. The CDR3 nucleotides are TGTGCCAGCACCCCTGGGCAGGGGACCCTCCACGGCACTGAAGCTTTCTTT. The whole variable domain, filled in from reference TRBV5-5 and TRBJ1-1, reads DAGVTQSPTHLIKTRGQQVTLRCSPISGHKSVSWYQQVLGQGPQFIFQYYEKEERGRGNFPDRFSARQFPNYSSELNVNALLLGDSALYLCASTPGQGTLHGTEAFFGQGTRLTVV.

The chain uses TRBV7-2 and TRBJ2-5; D is possibly TRBD2 (6 bases). The V end lost 2 bases, the J end lost 1 base, and 14 bases lay between the germline ends. Germline CDR1 and CDR2: SGHTA and FQGNSA. CDR3 length: 16 residues. CDR3 loop: CASSLNSWRVQETQYF. CDR3 coding DNA: TGTGCCAGCAGCTTAAACTCTTGGAGGGTCCAAGAGACCCAGTACTTC. Full variable domain (rest looked up from reference TRBV7-2 and TRBJ2-5): GAGVSQSPSNKVTEKGKDVELRCDPISGHTALYWYRQSLGQGLEFLIYFQGNSAPDKSGLPSDRFSAERTGGSVSTLTIQRTQQEDSAVYLCASSLNSWRVQETQYFGPGTRLLVL.

The genes are TRBV6-5 and TRBJ2-7; 7 nucleotides line up with TRBD1. CDR3 size: 14 residues. V dropped 6 bases and J dropped 4; count of bases not matched to a gene: 9. CDR1 is MNHEY, CDR2 SVGAGI, per germline. The DNA of the CDR3 is TGTGCCAGCAGCCGTTCTCGACAGGGTTACGAGCAGTACTTC. Its protein is CASSRSRQGYEQYF.

The CDR3 protein is CASSSGFSGNTIYF. CDR3 in DNA: TGTGCCAGCAGCTCGGGATTCTCTGGAAACACCATATATTTT. This chain joins TRBV7-2 and TRBJ1-3; no clear D. This CDR3 is 14 amino acids long. V was shortened by 4 bases and J by 0 bases, with 7 bases between the two germline ends. Looked up from germline, CDR1 is SGHTA and CDR2 is FQGNSA.

This sequence joins TRBV6-6 and TRBJ2-1; 11 nucleotides align to TRBD2. The germline V gene encodes CDR1 MNHNY and CDR2 SVGAGI (reference sequence). The CDR3 is made up of 19 amino acids. V shed 6 bases and J 0 bases; nucleotides not matched to a gene: 13. CDR3 region: CASSYLAGGTQSSYNEQFF. The DNA of the CDR3 is TGTGCCAGCAGCTATCTAGCGGGGGGCACCCAGAGCTCCTACAATGAGCAGTTCTTC.